This T cell receptor (beta chain) was sequenced for a study of T-cell memory formation after mild COVID-19. The overall study: The TCR clusters were mostly specific to one donor.

5'RACE with constant-segment primers yielded barcoded, UMI-tagged TCR alpha and TCR beta cDNA libraries. Using its own MiXCR run on the 5' RACE reads, TCRdb lists one record per CDR3 protein. Here the sample spans around 200,000 distinct CDR3 sequences, about 9.2% being singletons. The CDR3 is made up of 13 amino acids. The V gene lost 6 bases and the J gene lost 3 bases, with 11 bases spanning the gap. Per germline, CDR1 MNHEY and CDR2 SVGAGI. The specimen was PBMCs or a T cell subset sorted from them (not recorded which). V gene TRBV6-5 combines with J gene TRBJ1-2; D remains ambiguous. This receptor was taken from a man between 18 and 29 years old who had mild COVID-19 (a few samples of this study predate the infection). Cell type and time point are not known. This CDR3 is CASSLRTYYGYTF. DNA of the CDR3: TGTGCCAGCAGCCTCCGGACCTACTATGGCTACACCTTC.